The clone carrying this TCR beta chain was recorded at least ten times. Antigen unknown. Other autoimmune diseases, uncontrolled infections, pregnancy or lactation excluded patients from enrollment. The PBMCs originated from roughly 10 ml of fresh peripheral blood. After removal of 8 bases from V and 7 bases from J, the junction contained 11 bases not matched to a gene. The CDR3 has 14 residues. Scientists amplified the TCR beta CDR3 regions from RNA transcripts. RT-PCR in the first round used HTBI primers; a second-round multiplex PCR followed. TCRdb reanalysed the multiplex PCR reads using MiXCR and keeps one entry per CDR3 protein. The profile shows a few hundred thousand distinct CDR3 sequences, 15% to 20% of them singletons. This record belongs to a study of Graves' ophthalmopathy and Graves' hyperthyroidism. Notes on the study in general: Most expanded clonotypes from thyroid (those above 0.001 frequency) were also found in blood.

Sequenced material: peripheral blood. The V gene is TRBV12-3 or TRBV12-4, the J gene TRBJ2-7; 10 bases match TRBD2. This TCR was recovered from a woman aged 18-29 years with Graves' ophthalmopathy. The CDR3: CASLSGGSEREQYF. The DNA of the CDR3 is TGTGCCAGCCTTAGCGGGGGGTCCGAAAGGGAGCAGTACTTC.